This T cell receptor beta chain derives from a study of tumor-infiltrating lymphocytes in primary liver carcinoma. The CDR3 spans 15 residues. Germline values: CDR1 SGHAT, CDR2 FQDESV (reference sequence). Investigators took RNA and DNA out together from roughly 20-30 mg of unsorted bulk tissue. Primary liver carcinomas in the patients were surgically resected. The researchers produced TCR beta cDNA from approximately 540 ng total RNA with a constant-region primer. Slightly modified ARM-PCR served as the procedure for the TCR beta libraries. These libraries came from three rounds of nested multiplex PCR. Investigators reported that the first two PCR rounds, at 9 to 11 cycles each, used TRBV1-TRBV30 forward primers with a C-beta reverse primer. TCRdb passed the multiplex PCR reads through MiXCR, listing each CDR3 protein once. The sample lists tens of thousands of distinct CDR3 sequences; about three quarters were seen once.

This clonotype was counted between two and nine times. Sequence at one end of the junction differs from germline and may be a read error. The genes are TRBV11-1 and TRBJ1-4; 7 nucleotides align to TRBD1. The sequence was obtained from a man aged 40-49 years with primary liver carcinoma and hepatitis B virus infection. Input material: liver tumor tissue from sampling region 1. Subset noted: tumor region T1, superior pole. The chain's CDR3 is CASSHNRGPNEKLSF. The CDR3 region has the DNA TGTGCCAGCAGCCACAACAGGGGACCAAATGAAAAACTGTCTTTT.